This T cell receptor (beta chain) came from a study of T cell responses to AZD1222 COVID-19 vaccine. A remark on this clone: Its antigen is not known.

The length of the CDR3 is 16 residues. Germline lookup yields CDR1 SGHNT and CDR2 YENEEA. Losses at the gene ends were 6 bases for V and 2 bases for J; bases not matched to a gene: 12. Produced via immunoSEQ multiplex PCR; TCRdb's table is partial and in-frame only. This table holds just over 80,000 clones, more than 80% found once. Study conclusions and caveats: Repertoire collection took place solely once the T cell response had peaked.

This material consisted of peripheral blood, taken on day 0 of AZD1222 vaccination. The rearrangement uses TRBV11-3 and TRBJ2-7; 8 positions match TRBD1. The sequence came from an adult in good health. CDR3 region: CASRSTGTGPTYEQYF. The DNA for the CDR3 is TGTGCCAGCAGATCCACCGGGACAGGCCCTACCTACGAGCAGTACTTC.